The clone carrying this T cell receptor (beta chain) was seen more than once but under ten times. Its antigen is undetermined. TCRdb recomputed calls from the RT-PCR reads with MiXCR, one row per CDR3 protein. The table shows hundreds of thousands of distinct CDR3 sequences, with roughly 8.2% occurring only once. This specimen belongs to a study of response to subunit inactivated influenza vaccine. Study outcomes and limitations: Authors suggested that a seasonal influenza vaccination recruits few new T cells each time.

Germline CDR1 reads SQVTM; CDR2 reads ANQGSEA. Trimming cost V 8 bases and J 3 bases, with 16 bases left between them. The CDR3 runs 14 residues. This TCR derives from a man between 50 and 69 years old who received an inactivated influenza vaccine. This specimen was PBMCs from blood, taken about 23 months after vaccination. This chain joins TRBV29-1 and TRBJ2-2, with unresolved D. The DNA for the CDR3 is TGCAGCCCCCAAATAGACACGGACACCGGGGAGCTGTTTTTT. Translating it yields CSPQIDTDTGELFF.